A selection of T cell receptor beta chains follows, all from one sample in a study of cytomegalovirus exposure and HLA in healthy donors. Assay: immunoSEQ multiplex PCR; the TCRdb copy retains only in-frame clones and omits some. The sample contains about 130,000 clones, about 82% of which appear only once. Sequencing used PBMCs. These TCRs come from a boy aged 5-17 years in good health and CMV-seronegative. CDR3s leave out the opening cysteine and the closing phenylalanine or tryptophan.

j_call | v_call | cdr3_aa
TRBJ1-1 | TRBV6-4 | ASSDSMNTEAF
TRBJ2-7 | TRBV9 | ASSPGTEYSYEQY
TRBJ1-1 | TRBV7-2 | ASSFEGARTEAF
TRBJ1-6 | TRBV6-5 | ASSYRGPNSPLH
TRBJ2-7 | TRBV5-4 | ASSPGLYEQY
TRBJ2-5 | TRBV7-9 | ASSWGTSGSQETQY
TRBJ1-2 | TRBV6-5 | ASSLSNYGYT
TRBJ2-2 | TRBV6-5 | ASSSGQENTGELF
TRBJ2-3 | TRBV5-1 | ASSSPSTDTQY
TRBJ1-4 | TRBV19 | ASSIITGLNEKLF
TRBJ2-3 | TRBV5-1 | ASSTGQGPDTQY
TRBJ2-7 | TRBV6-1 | ASSEGTVYEQY
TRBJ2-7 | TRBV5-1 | ASSLEEAGGPRQY
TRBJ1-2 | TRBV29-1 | SVEDSGYGYT
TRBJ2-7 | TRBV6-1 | ASSEAQRTRGYEQY
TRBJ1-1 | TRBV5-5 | ASSLAGNTEAF
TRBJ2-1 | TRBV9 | ASSGLRGNEQF
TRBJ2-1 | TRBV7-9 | ASSLSWQGYEQF
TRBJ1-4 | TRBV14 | ASSQEEGLGEKLF
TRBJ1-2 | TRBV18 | ASSRETGVYGYT
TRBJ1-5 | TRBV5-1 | ASSASPIAVDQPQH
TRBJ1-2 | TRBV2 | ASSDAGGNT
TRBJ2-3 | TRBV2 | ASGGGYTDTQY
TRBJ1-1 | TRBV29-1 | SVEDRGTEAF
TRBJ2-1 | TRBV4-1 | ASSLGSSYNEQF
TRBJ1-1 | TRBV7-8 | ASSLVTGRAF
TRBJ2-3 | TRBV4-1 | ASSQERDQGTTDTQY
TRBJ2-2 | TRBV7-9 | ASTPGQGPGELF
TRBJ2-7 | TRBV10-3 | AIAGTSVGSYEQY
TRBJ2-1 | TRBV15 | ATSRDRTATYNEQF
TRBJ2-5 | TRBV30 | AWAGLALEGETQY
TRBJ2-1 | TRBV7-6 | ASSFLTSGRAQDNEQF
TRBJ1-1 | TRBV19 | ASSVRGETEAF
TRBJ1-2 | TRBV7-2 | ASSLTGLGYGYT
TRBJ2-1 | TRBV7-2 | ASSKDISLSSYNEQF
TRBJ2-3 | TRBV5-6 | ASSRDWSTDTQY
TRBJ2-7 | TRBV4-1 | ASSQVMGQGVYEQY
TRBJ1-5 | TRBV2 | ASSAGDQPQH
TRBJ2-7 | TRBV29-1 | SARGLGYEQY
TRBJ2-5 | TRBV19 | ASSIPGLGGETQY
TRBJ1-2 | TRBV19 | ASTPPDRPYYGYT
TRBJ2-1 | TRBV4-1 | ASSQDGTHYNEQF
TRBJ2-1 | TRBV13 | ASSFVGEAGF
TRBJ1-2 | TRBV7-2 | ASSPTGGIANYGYT
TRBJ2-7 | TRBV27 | ASSLTSGAIYEQY
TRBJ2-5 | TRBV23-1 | ASSQIPLGLAGGPLQETQY
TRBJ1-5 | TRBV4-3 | ASSQSRGLGQPQH
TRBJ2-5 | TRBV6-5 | ASSPDRGETQY
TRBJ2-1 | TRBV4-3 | ASSPKAREVYEQF
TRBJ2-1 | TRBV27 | ASSSRLAGNEQF
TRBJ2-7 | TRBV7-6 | ASSSTGGKEQY